The rows below give T cell receptor beta chains drawn from one sample of a study of response to subunit inactivated influenza vaccine. TCRdb re-derived calls from the RT-PCR reads in MiXCR, one entry per CDR3 protein. This sample carries 700,000 to 900,000 distinct CDR3 sequences, about 20% of them seen once, and the ten largest clones take roughly 10%. Sequencing was performed on PBMCs from blood, taken 5 to 6 days after vaccination. The receptors were sampled from a man aged 50-59 years who received an inactivated influenza vaccine. Both conserved end residues are part of each CDR3. Each record gives: clone size, J gene, D gene, V gene, CDR3 DNA, CDR3 protein. A D gene is named only where the DNA matches it firmly. Some rows have no size entry. The others give once, few or many, or a class for an expanded clone.

>few|TRBJ2-2|-|TRBV12-3/TRBV12-4
TGTGCCAGCAGCAAAGGGCTATCGAACACCGGGGAGCTGTTTTTT
CASSKGLSNTGELFF
>-|TRBJ2-1|-|TRBV4-1
TGCGCCAGCAGCGTGGAAGGGAGAAGGGACAATGAGCAGTTCTTC
CASSVEGRRDNEQFF
>-|TRBJ1-1|-|TRBV18
TGTGCCAGCTCACACCAGGGACGGCCCTGGGGCATGAACACTGAAGCTTTCTTT
CASSHQGRPWGMNTEAFF
>-|TRBJ2-6|-|TRBV5-1
TGCGCCAGCAGATATGACAACTCTGGGGCCAACGTCCTGACTTTC
CASRYDNSGANVLTF
>few|TRBJ2-5|TRBD1|TRBV2
TGTGCCAGCAGTAGGGGGACAGGGGGCGTGGAGACCCAGTACTTC
CASSRGTGGVETQYF
>few|TRBJ2-3|-|TRBV12-3/TRBV12-4
TGTGCCAGCAGTTTGATAGGGCAAGATACGCAGTATTTT
CASSLIGQDTQYF
>-|TRBJ2-3|-|TRBV4-1
TGCGCCAGCAGCCAAGAAAGTCCAGGAAGGACAGATACGCAGTATTTT
CASSQESPGRTDTQYF
>-|TRBJ2-1|TRBD2|TRBV6-2/TRBV6-3
TGTGCCAGCTCGAAAATTAGCGGGGTTTACAATGAGCAGTTCTTC
CASSKISGVYNEQFF
>-|TRBJ2-7|TRBD1|TRBV10-3
TGTGCCATCAGCCGGACAGGGGGCATCTACGAGCAGTACTTC
CAISRTGGIYEQYF
>few|TRBJ2-1|-|TRBV12-3/TRBV12-4
TGTGCCAGCAGGACGCTGGGCTCCTACAATGAGCAGTTCTTC
CASRTLGSYNEQFF
>-|TRBJ2-5|TRBD1|TRBV7-9
TGTGCCAGCAGCATCCAAGGGACAGATCAAGAGACCCAGTACTTC
CASSIQGTDQETQYF
>few|TRBJ2-1|TRBD1|TRBV5-1
TGCGCCAGCAGCGCCCCGGGACAGGGTTTTATTGAGCAGTTCTTC
CASSAPGQGFIEQFF
>-|TRBJ2-2|-|TRBV20-1
TGCAGTGCTAGAGGGACCGGCGGGATGAACACCGGGGAGCTGTTTTTT
CSARGTGGMNTGELFF
>few|TRBJ2-7|-|TRBV4-1
TGCGCCAGCAGCCAAGCTCGTGGGGGAAACCGAGGGGAGCAGTACTTC
CASSQARGGNRGEQYF
>-|TRBJ2-7|-|TRBV7-9
TGTGCCAGCAGTTATTCTTACTCGCGCTCCTACGAGCAGTACTTC
CASSYSYSRSYEQYF
>-|TRBJ1-1|TRBD1|TRBV10-2
TGCGCCAGCAGCATCAAACAGGGGACTGAAGCTTTCTTT
CASSIKQGTEAFF
>few|TRBJ2-7|-|TRBV5-1
TGCGCCAGCAGCCCCACCGAAGGAGGGTCCTACGAGCAGTACTTC
CASSPTEGGSYEQYF
>-|TRBJ1-5|TRBD1|TRBV6-5
TGTGCCAGCAGTATCGACAGGGAGGTTCAGCCCCAGCATTTT
CASSIDREVQPQHF
>-|TRBJ2-2|-|TRBV6-5
TGTGCCAGCAGTTTGTGGCCAAAAACCACCGGGGAGCTGTTTTTT
CASSLWPKTTGELFF
>-|TRBJ2-5|TRBD2|TRBV5-1
TGCGCCAGCGGAGAAGGGACTAGAAAGAGGACCCAGTACTTC
CASGEGTRKRTQYF
>-|TRBJ2-7|TRBD2|TRBV6-2/TRBV6-3
TGTGCCAGCAAGCTCAGCGGGAGTAATTTCTACGAGCAGTACTTC
CASKLSGSNFYEQYF
>many|TRBJ2-5|-|TRBV5-1
TGCGCCAGCAGCTTGGTGAAATTCCAAGAGACCCAGTACTTC
CASSLVKFQETQYF
>-|TRBJ2-7|-|TRBV4-1
TGCGCCAGCAGCCAAAAATATGAACAGCCACCCTACGAGCAGTACTTC
CASSQKYEQPPYEQYF
>-|TRBJ2-5|-|TRBV4-1
TGCGCCAGCAGCCAAGATCGGTTCAGACAAGAGACCCAGTACTTC
CASSQDRFRQETQYF
>few|TRBJ2-1|TRBD1|TRBV10-3
TGTGCCATCAGTGACAGGGGGAACTACGCAGGTGAGCAGTTCTTC
CAISDRGNYAGEQFF
>-|TRBJ1-1|TRBD1|TRBV28
TGTGCCAGCAGTTTCATACAGGGGGTCGCTGAAGCTTTCTTT
CASSFIQGVAEAFF
>-|TRBJ1-2|-|TRBV25-1
TGTGCCAGCAGGGGGGGACCGGGACAAAAGAACTATGGCTACACCTTC
CASRGGPGQKNYGYTF
>few|TRBJ1-2|-|TRBV7-2
TGTGCCAGCAGCTTAGGACACCTCTATGGCTACACCTTC
CASSLGHLYGYTF
>-|TRBJ1-2|TRBD1|TRBV3-1
TGTGCCAGCAGCCAAGAAGGAACGGCAGGGGGACACTATGGCTACACCTTC
CASSQEGTAGGHYGYTF
>-|TRBJ2-7|TRBD1|TRBV5-1
TGCGCCAGCAGCTCCAGACCGGGACAGGGGGCTTCGGGGGAGCAGTACTTC
CASSSRPGQGASGEQYF
>once|TRBJ1-4|-|TRBV15
TGTGACACCAGCAGAGTAGCCCAGGCAACTAATGAAAAACTGTTTTTT
CDTSRVAQATNEKLFF
>-|TRBJ1-5|-|TRBV12-3/TRBV12-4
TGTGCCAGCAGTCAGGTGGTTCAGCCCCAGCATTTT
CASSQVVQPQHF